This is a list of T cell receptor beta chains from one sample in a study of beta chain features in type 1 diabetes. Measured with immunoSEQ multiplex PCR; TCRdb has only the in-frame clones, and not every one. This sample has about 280,000 clones, with approximately 15% found just once. The sample taken for sequencing was naive CD4+ T cells from blood. Receptors originate from a man aged 18 to 35 with type 1 diabetes. Each CDR3 is given with its conserved first and last residue. The order of the fields is D gene, V gene, CDR3 length, clone size, J gene, CDR3 DNA, CDR3 protein. A D gene is named only where the DNA matches it firmly. Size tells how often a clone was seen (once, few, many) or the class of an expanded clone, and some rows leave it out.

D: .
V: TRBV4-2
length: 14
size: .
J: TRBJ1-2
DNA: TGTGCCAGCAGCCAAGAAACAGGGCCCTATGGCTACACCTTC
CDR3: CASSQETGPYGYTF

D: TRBD1
V: TRBV18
length: 16
size: .
J: TRBJ1-5
DNA: TGTGCCAGCTCCCAGGGGGGCACCTATAGCAATCAGCCCCAGCATTTT
CDR3: CASSQGGTYSNQPQHF

D: TRBD1
V: TRBV6-5
length: 14
size: .
J: TRBJ1-2
DNA: TGTGCCAGCAGTTTCGGACAGGGCGGCTATGGCTACACCTTC
CDR3: CASSFGQGGYGYTF

D: .
V: TRBV30
length: 13
size: few
J: TRBJ1-2
DNA: TGTGCCTGGAGTCAACAGGGCATCGGCGGCTACACCTTC
CDR3: CAWSQQGIGGYTF

D: .
V: TRBV19
length: 15
size: .
J: TRBJ1-4
DNA: TGTGCCAGTAGTATCCAAGACAGGCGGAATGAAAAACTGTTTTTT
CDR3: CASSIQDRRNEKLFF

D: .
V: TRBV21-1
length: 13
size: .
J: TRBJ2-7
DNA: TGTGCCCGCCAGATCAGGGACAGGGTTGAGCAGTACTTC
CDR3: CARQIRDRVEQYF

D: TRBD2
V: TRBV7-2
length: 16
size: .
J: TRBJ2-5
DNA: TGTGCCAGCAGCTTCCGACTAGCGGGGGGGGCTGAGACCCAGTACTTC
CDR3: CASSFRLAGGAETQYF

D: TRBD1
V: TRBV6-5
length: 13
size: .
J: TRBJ1-5
DNA: TGTGCCAGCGGATACAGGGGGTACCAGCCCCAGCATTTT
CDR3: CASGYRGYQPQHF

D: .
V: TRBV7-2
length: 11
size: .
J: TRBJ2-3
DNA: TGTGCCAGCAGCTCTCTAGATACGCAGTATTTT
CDR3: CASSSLDTQYF

D: TRBD2
V: TRBV25-1
length: 15
size: .
J: TRBJ2-3
DNA: TGTGCCAGCAGTGAGGCCGAGCGGGGCGCTAGGAGGCAGTATTTT
CDR3: CASSEAERGARRQYF

D: .
V: TRBV7-9
length: 12
size: .
J: TRBJ1-5
DNA: TGTGCCAGCAGCCAGGCTGATCAGCCCCAGCATTTT
CDR3: CASSQADQPQHF

D: .
V: TRBV28
length: 13
size: .
J: TRBJ1-5
DNA: TGTGCCAGCAGTTTAGGGGGCTGGCAGCCCCAGCATTTT
CDR3: CASSLGGWQPQHF

D: .
V: TRBV9
length: 14
size: .
J: TRBJ2-3
DNA: TGTGCCAGCAGCGTAGGACAGACTGGGGATACGCAGTATTTT
CDR3: CASSVGQTGDTQYF

D: .
V: TRBV19
length: 15
size: .
J: TRBJ2-6
DNA: TGTGCCAGTCGGGACACCCCTTCTGGGGCCAACGTCCTGACTTTC
CDR3: CASRDTPSGANVLTF

D: .
V: TRBV5-4
length: 13
size: .
J: TRBJ2-2
DNA: TGTGCCAGCAGCTACCCTCAGGGCCGGGAGCTGTTTTTT
CDR3: CASSYPQGRELFF

D: .
V: TRBV28
length: 11
size: few
J: TRBJ2-7
DNA: TGTGCCAGCAGGAACACCTACGAGCAGTACTTC
CDR3: CASRNTYEQYF

D: TRBD2
V: TRBV9
length: 17
size: .
J: TRBJ2-1
DNA: TGTGCCAGCAGCGTAGGTTGGTGGACTAGCGGTTACAATGAGCAGTTCTTC
CDR3: CASSVGWWTSGYNEQFF

D: .
V: TRBV5-1
length: 13
size: .
J: TRBJ1-1
DNA: TGCGCCAGCAGCTTGGGGCTGAACACTGAAGCTTTCTTT
CDR3: CASSLGLNTEAFF

D: .
V: TRBV27
length: 14
size: few
J: TRBJ1-2
DNA: TGTGCCAGCAGGGGAGTGGGAGTTGGTTATGGCTACACCTTC
CDR3: CASRGVGVGYGYTF

D: TRBD2
V: TRBV19
length: 15
size: few
J: TRBJ2-4
DNA: TGTGCCACCCAGCGGGTGGGAGGCCTAGCGGGGATACAGTACTTC
CDR3: CATQRVGGLAGIQYF

D: TRBD2
V: TRBV7-2
length: 16
size: few
J: TRBJ2-3
DNA: TGTGCCAGCAGCCGAGGGACTAGCGGGAACACAGATACGCAGTATTTT
CDR3: CASSRGTSGNTDTQYF

D: .
V: TRBV14
length: 13
size: .
J: TRBJ1-2
DNA: TGTGCCAGCAGCCACGGCGGGGGCTATGGCTACACCTTC
CDR3: CASSHGGGYGYTF

D: .
V: TRBV5-4
length: 15
size: few
J: TRBJ1-5
DNA: TGTGCCAGCAGCTTTGGGGGGGCAGGTAATCAGCCCCAGCATTTT
CDR3: CASSFGGAGNQPQHF

D: TRBD1
V: TRBV5-6
length: 14
size: .
J: TRBJ2-7
DNA: TGTGCCAGCAGCAAGGGACAGGCCCACTACGAGCAGTACTTC
CDR3: CASSKGQAHYEQYF

D: .
V: TRBV14
length: 16
size: .
J: TRBJ2-5
DNA: TGTGCCAGCAGCCAAGAGGGTGAAACTAGCCCAGAGACCCAGTACTTC
CDR3: CASSQEGETSPETQYF

D: .
V: TRBV11-2
length: 17
size: few
J: TRBJ2-7
DNA: TGTGCCAGCAGCTTAGATCATTCGACTAGTTTCATCTACGAGCAGTACTTC
CDR3: CASSLDHSTSFIYEQYF

D: .
V: TRBV29-1
length: 13
size: few
J: TRBJ2-1
DNA: TGCAGCGTTGATTTGGACTACTACAATGAGCAGTTCTTC
CDR3: CSVDLDYYNEQFF

D: TRBD2
V: TRBV5-4
length: 16
size: .
J: TRBJ2-7
DNA: TGTGCCAGCAGCTTGGGTGCGGGAGGGCCGGAGTACGAGCAGTACTTC
CDR3: CASSLGAGGPEYEQYF

D: TRBD2
V: TRBV19
length: 12
size: .
J: TRBJ2-1
DNA: TGTGCCAGCTCGGGATGGGGGGGGTTTTGGTTCTTC
CDR3: CASSGWGGFWFF

D: TRBD2
V: TRBV5-4
length: 16
size: .
J: TRBJ2-1
DNA: TGTGCCAGCAGCCCGCCGACTAGCGGGAGGGCCAATGAGCAGTTCTTC
CDR3: CASSPPTSGRANEQFF

D: TRBD1
V: TRBV28
length: 17
size: .
J: TRBJ2-7
DNA: TGTGCCAGCAGCTCTTGGACCCGCGCCAGGGGGCTATACGAGCAGTACTTC
CDR3: CASSSWTRARGLYEQYF

D: TRBD1
V: TRBV28
length: 16
size: few
J: TRBJ2-7
DNA: TGTGCCAGCAGTTCCGACAGGGGGCGGCGGACTTACGAGCAGTACTTC
CDR3: CASSSDRGRRTYEQYF

D: TRBD1
V: TRBV5-5
length: 13
size: .
J: TRBJ1-2
DNA: TGTGCCAGCAGCATAAGGACAGGGTATGGCTACACCTTC
CDR3: CASSIRTGYGYTF

D: TRBD2
V: TRBV6-6
length: 15
size: .
J: TRBJ2-2
DNA: TGTGCCAGCAGTAGGACTAGCGGTCCCACCGGGGAGCTGTTTTTT
CDR3: CASSRTSGPTGELFF

D: TRBD2
V: TRBV19
length: 12
size: few
J: TRBJ2-1
DNA: TGTGCCAGTGCTAGCGGGGGCAGTGAGCAGTTCTTC
CDR3: CASASGGSEQFF

D: .
V: TRBV28
length: 17
size: .
J: TRBJ2-5
DNA: TGTGCCAGCAGTCGCCCAGGGGGCGGGGGCCTCCAAGAGACCCAGTACTTC
CDR3: CASSRPGGGGLQETQYF

D: .
V: TRBV18
length: 16
size: .
J: TRBJ2-6
DNA: TGTGCCAGCTCACCCCAGGGACAAACTGGGGCCAACGTCCTGACTTTC
CDR3: CASSPQGQTGANVLTF

D: .
V: TRBV18
length: 16
size: .
J: TRBJ1-5
DNA: TGTGCCAGCTCACCGAGACCCACAGTTGGCAATCAGCCCCAGCATTTT
CDR3: CASSPRPTVGNQPQHF

D: .
V: TRBV29-1
length: 14
size: .
J: TRBJ2-7
DNA: TGCAGCGTTGAAGATCGTTCTGGGGGCGAAGGGCAGTACTTC
CDR3: CSVEDRSGGEGQYF

D: .
V: TRBV4-3
length: 17
size: .
J: TRBJ2-7
DNA: TGCGCCAGCAGCCAAGAATGGGGGCACCGCCGCTCCTACGAGCAGTACTTC
CDR3: CASSQEWGHRRSYEQYF

D: TRBD1
V: TRBV19
length: 16
size: .
J: TRBJ2-2
DNA: TGTGCCAGTAGTATACAACAGGGGGAATCGACCGGGGAGCTGTTTTTT
CDR3: CASSIQQGESTGELFF

D: .
V: TRBV29-1
length: 14
size: .
J: TRBJ1-1
DNA: TGCAGCGTTGAACGCCTGAGCACGAACACTGAAGCTTTCTTT
CDR3: CSVERLSTNTEAFF

D: TRBD1
V: TRBV20-1
length: 11
size: .
J: TRBJ2-5
DNA: TGCAGTGCAGGGACAGATGAGACCCAGTACTTC
CDR3: CSAGTDETQYF

D: TRBD2
V: TRBV10-2
length: 13
size: few
J: TRBJ2-1
DNA: TGCGCCAGCAGTCTTTTCAGGGAGGGTGAGCAGTTCTTC
CDR3: CASSLFREGEQFF

D: .
V: TRBV30
length: 13
size: few
J: TRBJ2-3
DNA: TGTGCCTGGAGTGGGGGACTGGGAGTTACGCAGTATTTT
CDR3: CAWSGGLGVTQYF

D: TRBD1
V: TRBV29-1
length: 14
size: few
J: TRBJ2-3
DNA: TGCAGCGGCGCGCGACAGGGATTCACAGATACGCAGTATTTT
CDR3: CSGARQGFTDTQYF

D: TRBD2
V: TRBV6-6
length: 14
size: once
J: TRBJ2-3
DNA: TGTGCCAGCAGTCCGGCTAGCGGAGAAGATACGCAGTATTTT
CDR3: CASSPASGEDTQYF

D: .
V: TRBV7-9
length: 12
size: few
J: TRBJ2-5
DNA: TGTGCCAGCAGCTTCAGGGAAGAGACCCAGTACTTC
CDR3: CASSFREETQYF

D: .
V: TRBV28
length: 15
size: few
J: TRBJ1-1
DNA: TGTGCCAGCAGTTTTCTTGGGTACCAGGGAACTGAAGCTTTCTTT
CDR3: CASSFLGYQGTEAFF

D: .
V: TRBV28
length: 15
size: .
J: TRBJ2-5
DNA: TGTGCCAGCACCCCCGGAAAGAGAGGGTTGGAGACCCAGTACTTC
CDR3: CASTPGKRGLETQYF

D: .
V: TRBV29-1
length: 15
size: .
J: TRBJ2-5
DNA: TGCAGCGTTGCGAGGCAGACTTGGTACCAAGAGACCCAGTACTTC
CDR3: CSVARQTWYQETQYF